This TCR beta chain emerged from a study of T cells in Graves' hyperthyroidism and ophthalmopathy. Worth noting for this clonotype: Its specificity is not known.

Stable Graves' hyperthyroidism denoted no ophthalmopathy progression over 18 months. The CDR3 regions of TCR beta were amplified from RNA transcripts. During a first-round RT-PCR of the TCR CDR3, the HTBI primer set was used. TCRdb reprocessed the multiplex PCR reads via MiXCR and lists one record per CDR3 protein. The sample consists of hundreds of thousands of distinct CDR3 sequences, 11% to 15% of them appearing once. General study points: Appearing also in blood were most of the thyroid clonotypes expanded above 0.001.

The CDR3 is 19 amino acids. V shed 3 bases and J 4 bases; nucleotides not matched to a gene: 18. In germline, CDR1 is LNHDA, CDR2 SQIVND (reference sequence). This sequence joins TRBV19 and TRBJ1-5, with 7 bases lining up with TRBD1. The sequence was collected from a woman aged 25 to 39 with Graves' hyperthyroidism. The source material was blood. Here the CDR3 DNA reads TGTGCCAGTAGTATTGGGGTGCTGAGACAGGGAAGGGGAAATCAGCCCCAGCATTTT. This sequence encodes CASSIGVLRQGRGNQPQHF.